The following is a T cell receptor beta chain sequence with its context. The target antigen is unknown. The sample originates from a study of cytomegalovirus exposure and HLA in healthy donors. J was trimmed by 6 bases and V by 10 bases; bases with no gene match: 2. CDR1 and CDR2 (germline): ENHRY, SYGVKD. This CDR3 spans 10 amino acids. Broader study findings: Later analysis identified about 17,000 TCR beta sequences associated with HLA alleles, using a false discovery rate threshold of 0.05.

The PCR ran on 60 Vbeta and 13 Jbeta primers. Only in-frame clones appear in the TCRdb table, and some are missing; sequencing was by immunoSEQ multiplex PCR. The record lists 55,000 to 85,000 clones, of which the ten most abundant hold less than 2%. Sequencing was performed on PBMCs. This chain uses TRBV10-3 with TRBJ2-7, with 8 bases lining up with TRBD2. The clonotype was recovered from a woman aged 25-40 years in good health and CMV-seronegative. CDR3 protein: CATGGVEQYF. DNA of the CDR3: TGTGCCACCGGGGGGGTCGAGCAGTACTTC.